The rows below give T cell receptor beta chains drawn from one sample of a study of tumor-infiltrating lymphocytes in localized non-small cell lung cancer. Method: immunoSEQ multiplex PCR; TCRdb's copy keeps in-frame clones and lacks some. The sample records tens of thousands of clones, less than 70% being singletons. The specimen was lung tumor tissue. These TCRs come from a human donor with non-small cell lung cancer. CDR3s include the opening cysteine and the closing phenylalanine or tryptophan. D genes are given only for firm matches. Clone size is not always given. Where it is, it says once, few, many or a class for expanded clones.

cdr3_length j_call clone_size v_call d_call cdr3_aa cdr3_nt
13 TRBJ2-7 NA TRBV18 NA CASSPQGTYEQYF TGTGCCAGCTCACCGCAGGGAACCTACGAGCAGTACTTC
15 TRBJ2-2 NA TRBV7-2 NA CASSSLLGSTGELFF TGTGCCAGCAGCTCCCTATTGGGTAGCACCGGGGAGCTGTTTTTT
13 TRBJ1-1 few TRBV29-1 TRBD1 CSVGDRRNTEAFF TGCAGCGTTGGGGACAGGAGGAACACTGAAGCTTTCTTT
18 TRBJ2-1 NA TRBV18 TRBD2 CASSSGTSGFSSYNEQFF TGTGCCAGCTCATCGGGGACTAGCGGGTTTAGCTCCTACAATGAGCAGTTCTTC
14 TRBJ2-2 NA TRBV4-1 NA CASSQGGLTGELFF TGCGCCAGCAGCCAAGGGGGACTCACCGGGGAGCTGTTTTTT
15 TRBJ2-1 NA TRBV7-9 TRBD1 CASSSRQGAGNEQFF TGTGCCAGCAGCTCGCGACAGGGGGCGGGCAATGAGCAGTTCTTC
15 TRBJ2-1 NA TRBV5-1 TRBD2 CASSLLAGAVDEQFF TGCGCCAGCAGCTTGCTAGCGGGAGCAGTGGATGAGCAGTTCTTC
15 TRBJ2-3 NA TRBV30 TRBD2 CAWRVGLAVTDTQYF TGTGCCTGGAGGGTTGGGCTAGCGGTCACAGATACGCAGTATTTT
15 TRBJ2-5 NA TRBV5-6 NA CASSLRGAAQETQYF TGTGCCAGCAGCTTGCGGGGGGCGGCCCAAGAGACCCAGTACTTC
15 TRBJ2-1 NA TRBV11-2 TRBD2 CASSSRTSGTRIEFF TGTGCCAGCAGCTCAAGGACTAGCGGGACCCGAATTGAGTTCTTC
13 TRBJ2-7 NA TRBV7-9 NA CASSPGSLNEQYF TGTGCCAGCAGCCCGGGGAGTTTGAACGAGCAGTACTTC
11 TRBJ1-1 NA TRBV29-1 TRBD1 CSVGTGTEAFF TGCAGCGTCGGGACAGGCACTGAAGCTTTCTTT
15 TRBJ2-1 NA TRBV19 TRBD2 CATLPSGMKYNEQFF TGTGCCACTTTGCCCAGCGGGATGAAGTACAATGAGCAGTTCTTC
13 TRBJ1-2 NA TRBV29-1 NA CSARRGGSYGYTF TGCAGCGCCCGACGGGGAGGTTCTTATGGCTACACCTTC
15 TRBJ2-1 NA TRBV7-2 TRBD1 CASSLDRGLYNEQFF TGTGCCAGCAGCCTTGACAGGGGGCTCTACAATGAGCAGTTCTTC
14 TRBJ1-1 NA TRBV7-2 NA CASSLGGWDTEAFF TGTGCCAGCAGCTTAGGGGGGTGGGACACTGAAGCTTTCTTT
15 TRBJ1-6 NA TRBV27 NA CASSSTGQYNSPLHF TGTGCCAGCAGCTCGACGGGACAATATAATTCACCCCTCCACTTT
15 TRBJ2-2 NA TRBV7-3 NA CASSPGTLNTGELFF TGTGCCAGCAGCCCCGGGACTTTGAACACCGGGGAGCTGTTTTTT
14 TRBJ1-3 NA TRBV9 NA CASSGVGGGNTIYF TGTGCCAGCAGTGGGGTAGGGGGTGGAAACACCATATATTTT
13 TRBJ1-2 few TRBV27 NA CASSLQGYNGYTF TGTGCCAGCAGTCTACAGGGTTATAATGGCTACACCTTC
16 TRBJ2-7 NA TRBV14 TRBD2 CASSQYLAGGAGEQYF TGTGCCAGCAGCCAGTACCTTGCGGGGGGCGCGGGCGAGCAGTACTTC
13 TRBJ2-7 NA TRBV6-6 NA CASTDPGASEQYF TGTGCCAGCACCGACCCAGGGGCGAGCGAGCAGTACTTC
16 TRBJ2-2 NA TRBV9 TRBD2 CASSPRSSGITGELFF TGTGCCAGCAGCCCCAGAAGTAGCGGGATCACCGGGGAGCTGTTTTTT
14 TRBJ2-7 once TRBV28 NA CASSRDSSTYEQYF TGTGCCAGCAGCCGAGACAGTTCTACCTACGAGCAGTACTTC
15 TRBJ2-5 few TRBV5-1 TRBD1 CASSSGQGGQETQYF TGCGCCAGCAGCTCCGGACAGGGCGGCCAAGAGACCCAGTACTTC
20 TRBJ2-5 NA TRBV5-1 TRBD2 CASSLADMLIWAGGLETQYF TGCGCCAGCAGCTTGGCCGATATGTTGATTTGGGCGGGAGGACTAGAGACCCAGTACTTC
15 TRBJ2-1 few TRBV29-1 TRBD1 CSALGQGATYNEQFF TGCAGCGCCCTAGGACAGGGGGCAACCTACAATGAGCAGTTCTTC
15 TRBJ2-3 NA TRBV5-4 NA CASSAPGTEADTQYF TGTGCCAGCAGCGCTCCGGGAACAGAAGCAGATACGCAGTATTTT